The 24 T cell receptor beta chains in this list originate from one sample, sequenced in a study of T cells in Graves' hyperthyroidism and ophthalmopathy. Amplification targeted TCR beta CDR3 regions from RNA transcripts. Researchers ran a first-round RT-PCR on the TCR CDR3 using the HTBI primer set. TCRdb called the multiplex PCR reads again in MiXCR, with one record for every CDR3 protein. In the table there are 500,000 to 650,000 distinct CDR3 sequences, approximately 48% of which are singletons. Sequencing was done on a sample of peripheral blood or thyroid tissue (not recorded which). Receptors were obtained from an adult woman with Graves' disease, either hyperthyroidism or ophthalmopathy (not recorded which).

J is TRBJ1-5 and V is TRBV4-1; weak D call: TRBD1 (6 bases). CDR1 and CDR2 (germline): MGHRA, YSYEKL. This CDR3 is 17 amino acids long. The V end was cut by 1 base, the J end by 2 bases, with 15 bases between. The CDR3 coding sequence is TGCGCCAGCAGCCAAGCCCTCCCGGGGGCTGGCAATCAGCCCCAGCATTTT. As protein: CASSQALPGAGNQPQHF.

Notes on this clonotype: Since a much larger clone is just one base distant, this may be a read error. The rearrangement uses TRBV5-6 and TRBJ1-2; TRBD1 might be the D (5 bases). The CDR3 runs 14 residues. Germline-derived CDR1 and CDR2 are SGHDT and YYEEEE. The CDR3 spells CASSYLGTNYVYTF. The CDR3 bases are TGTGCCAGCAGCTACCTCGGGACTAACTATGTCTACACCTTC.

This chain connects TRBV9 to TRBJ2-7; D is perhaps TRBD1 or TRBD2 (5 bases each). The V gene lost 4 bases and the J gene lost 0 bases, with 14 bases spanning the gap. Germline CDR1 reads SGDLS; CDR2 reads YYNGEE. The CDR3 length is 15 residues. The CDR3 here is CASSYHPGTSYEQYF. DNA of the CDR3: TGTGCCAGCAGCTACCACCCGGGGACCTCCTACGAGCAGTACTTC.

This clonotype appeared a few times. CDR3 sequence reads: CSASPRETNYGYTF. The CDR3 DNA reads TGCAGTGCTAGCCCCCGAGAAACTAACTATGGCTACACCTTC. The rearrangement joins TRBV20-1 to TRBJ1-2, with unresolved D. Trimming took off 3 bases at V and 0 bases at J, with 11 bases between the two ends. The CDR3 extends over 14 amino acids. Germline V gene lookup returns CDR1 DFQATT and CDR2 SNEGSKA (reference sequence).

This rearrangement joins TRBV6-6 to TRBJ2-7; 8 bases match TRBD1. Germline loops: CDR1 MNHNY, CDR2 SVGAGI (reference sequence). This CDR3 spans 15 amino acids. V gave up 5 bases and J gave up 2 bases; unmatched junction bases: 8. DNA of the CDR3: TGTGCCAGCAGTACCGGACAGGGACCCCCCTACGAGCAGTACTTC. It translates to CASSTGQGPPYEQYF.

This clonotype was recorded at least ten times. The genes are TRBV4-1 and TRBJ1-3; 7 nucleotides align to TRBD1. CDR1 and CDR2 (germline): MGHRA, YSYEKL. Trimming at V came to 1 base and at J to 7 bases, leaving 4 bases not matched to a gene. The CDR3 consists of 14 residues. The CDR3 loop reads CASSQVGTENTIYF. The CDR3 coding sequence is TGCGCCAGCAGCCAAGTGGGGACAGAGAACACCATATATTTT.

The V and J genes are TRBV7-8 and TRBJ1-6; the D gene is possibly TRBD1 (5 bases). Germline lookup yields CDR1 SGHVS and CDR2 FQNEAQ. The CDR3 totals 14 residues. V gave up 5 bases and J gave up 10 bases, with 15 bases separating them. In DNA, the CDR3 is TGTGCCAGCAGCATAACTCGGAGGGGATCACCCCTCCACTTT. Amino acids: CASSITRRGSPLHF.

This clonotype was picked up a small number of times. This chain links TRBV5-1 with TRBJ1-6; D gene unclear. Germline CDR1 and CDR2: SGHRS and YFSETQ. V lost 0 bases and J lost 7, with 11 bases in between. This CDR3 region has 15 residues. The CDR3 loop reads CASSLDGPPNSPLHF. The DNA of the CDR3 is TGCGCCAGCAGCTTGGACGGGCCGCCAAATTCACCCCTCCACTTT.

This chain connects TRBV15 to TRBJ2-1; 7 bases match TRBD1. The trim removed 6 bases at V and 2 bases at J, leaving 4 bases unmatched. Per germline, CDR1 LNHNV and CDR2 YYDKDF (reference sequence). This CDR3 has 14 residues. The CDR3 is CATRVDRTYNEQFF. The DNA for the CDR3 is TGTGCCACCAGGGTGGACAGGACCTACAATGAGCAGTTCTTC. Filled out from reference TRBV15 and TRBJ2-1, the complete variable domain reads DAMVIQNPRYQVTQFGKPVTLSCSQTLNHNVMYWYQQKSSQAPKLLFHYYDKDFNNEADTPDNFQSRRPNTSFCFLDIRSPGLGDTAMYLCATRVDRTYNEQFFGPGTRLTVL.

V gene TRBV7-2 combines with J gene TRBJ1-6, with no clear D. Trimming cost V 5 bases and J 0 bases, with 11 bases left between them. The CDR3 has 16 amino acids. Germline CDR1 is SGHTA and CDR2 is FQGNSA. CDR3 amino acids: CASSPGRFSYNSPLHF. CDR3 bases: TGTGCCAGCAGCCCGGGCCGGTTCTCCTATAATTCACCCCTCCACTTT. The entire variable domain, with the rest obtained from reference TRBV7-2 and TRBJ1-6, is as follows: GAGVSQSPSNKVTEKGKDVELRCDPISGHTALYWYRQSLGQGLEFLIYFQGNSAPDKSGLPSDRFSAERTGGSVSTLTIQRTQQEDSAVYLCASSPGRFSYNSPLHFGNGTRLTVT.

Regarding this clonotype: At one end, the junction sequence differs from germline, possibly due to a read error. V is TRBV5-1 and J is TRBJ2-7, with D unclear. CDR1 and CDR2 (germline): SGHRS, YFSETQ. This CDR3 contains 15 residues. The CDR3 spells CASSLDSDGLYEQYF. The CDR3 DNA follows: TGTGCCAGCAGCTTAGATTCGGACGGGTTGTACGAGCAGTACTTC. The whole variable domain, filled in from reference TRBV5-1 and TRBJ2-7, reads KAGVTQTPRYLIKTRGQQVTLSCSPISGHRSVSWYQQTPGQGLQFLFEYFSETQRNKGNFPGRFSGRQFSNSRSEMNVSTLELGDSALYLCASSLDSDGLYEQYFGPGTRLTVT.

This clonotype was found many times. This chain joins TRBV7-2 and TRBJ2-7; 11 nucleotides agree with TRBD2. Germline assignment: CDR1 SGHTA and CDR2 FQGNSA. The V segment lost 1 base and the J segment 2 bases; nucleotides outside the gene matches: 4. The CDR3 has 16 amino acids. The CDR3 DNA reads TGTGCCAGCAGCTTAGTGGTAGCGGGAGGGGCCTACGAGCAGTACTTC. This translates into CASSLVVAGGAYEQYF.

The CDR3: CASSDSTGGDNSPLHF. In nucleotides, the CDR3 is TGTGCCAGCAGTGATTCCACAGGGGGGGATAATTCACCCCTCCACTTT. The chain combines TRBV25-1 with TRBJ1-6, with 8 nucleotides matching TRBD1. Germline trimming cut 3 bases from V and 5 bases from J; bases unmatched to any gene: 6. The CDR3 has 16 amino acids. CDR1 and CDR2 (germline): MGHDK, SYGVNS.

The gene calls are TRBV28 and TRBJ2-7, with D perhaps TRBD1 or TRBD2 (5 bases each). Germline CDR1 and CDR2: MDHEN and SYDVKM. This CDR3 region has 15 residues. The germline V and J ends were trimmed by 8 bases and 2 bases, with 19 bases remaining between them. CDR3 sequence (DNA): TGTGCCAGCTACAGCCGGGACGCTAGCCCCTACGAGCAGTACTTC. This translates into CASYSRDASPYEQYF.

The chain combines TRBV20-1 with TRBJ2-7; 9 positions match TRBD1. The CDR3 length is 15 residues. J lost 4 bases, V lost 4 bases, and 11 bases had no gene match. Germline CDR1 DFQATT, CDR2 SNEGSKA (reference sequence). CDR3 DNA sequence: TGCAGTGCTACGACGGTACAGGGGGCCGGGTACGAGCAGTACTTC. Protein product: CSATTVQGAGYEQYF.

This clonotype was seen ten or more times. V is TRBV12-3 or TRBV12-4 and J is TRBJ2-5; TRBD2 aligns across 7 bases. V lost 5 bases, J lost 4 bases, and 7 bases stayed unmatched. The CDR3 is made up of 14 amino acids. CDR3 sequence (DNA): TGTGCCAGCAGTCGGGCGGGAGACTCAGAGACCCAGTACTTC. As protein: CASSRAGDSETQYF.

The rearrangement links TRBV9 to TRBJ2-7; TRBD1 aligns across 8 bases. The CDR3 consists of 16 residues. CDR1 SGDLS and CDR2 YYNGEE come from the germline V gene. Trimming at V came to 2 bases and at J to 9 bases, leaving 16 bases not matched to a gene. CDR3 sequence reads: CASSVGTGRSSEWQYF. The CDR3 bases are TGTGCCAGCAGCGTCGGGACAGGTCGATCCTCTGAATGGCAGTACTTC. The full variable domain, with the rest looked up from reference TRBV9 and TRBJ2-7, is DSGVTQTPKHLITATGQRVTLRCSPRSGDLSVYWYQQSLDQGLQFLIQYYNGEERAKGNILERFSAQQFPDLHSELNLSSLELGDSALYFCASSVGTGRSSEWQYFGPGTRLTVT.

The V gene is TRBV6-2 or TRBV6-3, the J gene TRBJ2-7; 8 positions agree with TRBD2. Germline CDR1 MNHEY, CDR2 SVGEGT. V shed 0 bases and J 3 bases; nucleotides not matched to a gene: 7. CDR3 size: 16 residues. CDR3 region: CASSYSSSGTYYEQYF. The CDR3 coding sequence is TGTGCCAGCAGTTACTCGAGTAGCGGGACATACTACGAGCAGTACTTC.

Details on this clonotype: It may be a read error: a sequence one base away is much more abundant. J is TRBJ2-7 and V is TRBV7-9; 7 positions agree with TRBD1. The CDR3 covers 14 residues. CDR1 and CDR2 from the germline V gene are SEHNR and FQNEAQ (reference sequence). CDR3 nucleotide sequence: TGTGTCAGCAGCCAAGACAGGGTTTTCTACGAGCAGTACTTC. This sequence encodes CVSSQDRVFYEQYF.

The V and J genes are TRBV29-1 and TRBJ2-7; 8 bases match TRBD1. V lost 7 bases to trimming and J lost 4 bases; unmatched junction nucleotides: 6. Germline V gene data show CDR1 as SQVTM and CDR2 as ANQGSEA. The CDR3 totals 12 residues. The CDR3 here is CSGGQDRYEQYF. CDR3 bases: TGCAGCGGGGGACAGGATCGGTACGAGCAGTACTTC.

The sample holds many counts of this clonotype. The rearrangement uses TRBV27 and TRBJ1-3; D remains unclear. CDR1 is MNHEY and CDR2 is SMNVEV in the germline V gene (reference sequence). This CDR3 has 15 amino acids. V was cut by 0 bases and J by 0 bases, with 6 bases left in between. The chain's CDR3 is CASSLSGSSGNTIYF. DNA of the CDR3: TGTGCCAGCAGTTTATCTGGCAGCTCTGGAAACACCATATATTTT.

The sample holds many counts of this clonotype. The rearrangement uses TRBV20-1 and TRBJ1-5; a weak D match, TRBD1 (6 bases). The V gene lost 1 base and the J gene lost 0 bases, with 16 bases spanning the gap. The CDR3 spans 17 residues. The germline V gene encodes CDR1 DFQATT and CDR2 SNEGSKA (reference sequence). The CDR3 sequence is CSARAGGGFLSNQPQHF. The CDR3 nucleotides are TGCAGTGCTAGAGCCGGAGGGGGGTTCCTTAGCAATCAGCCCCAGCATTTT.

At least ten counts were recorded for this clonotype. The V and J genes are TRBV20-1 and TRBJ1-3; D is ambiguous. The CDR3 extends over 14 amino acids. Trimming removed 5 bases from V and 0 bases from J, with 11 bases in between. Germline assignment: CDR1 DFQATT and CDR2 SNEGSKA (reference sequence). The CDR3 loop reads CSAGDGHSGNTIYF. In DNA, the CDR3 is TGCAGTGCTGGCGACGGCCACTCTGGAAACACCATATATTTT.

The chain combines TRBV7-2 with TRBJ2-7; tentatively, D is TRBD2 (6 bases). CDR3 length: 15 amino acids. Per germline, CDR1 SGHTA and CDR2 FQGNSA. Trimming shortened V by 1 base and J by 5 bases, and 15 bases separated the two germline ends. DNA for the CDR3: TGTGCCAGCAGCTTAGGGGGACTCCTCCGCCACGAGCAGTACTTC. Translated, it gives CASSLGGLLRHEQYF.